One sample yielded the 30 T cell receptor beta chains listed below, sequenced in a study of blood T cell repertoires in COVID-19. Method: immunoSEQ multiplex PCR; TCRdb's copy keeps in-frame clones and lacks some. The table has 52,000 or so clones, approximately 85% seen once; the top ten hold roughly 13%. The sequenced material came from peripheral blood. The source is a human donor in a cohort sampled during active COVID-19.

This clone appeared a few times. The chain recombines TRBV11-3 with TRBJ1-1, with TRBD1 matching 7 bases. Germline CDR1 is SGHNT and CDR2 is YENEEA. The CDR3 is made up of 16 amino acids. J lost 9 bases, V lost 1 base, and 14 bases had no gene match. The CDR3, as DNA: TGTGCCAGCAGCTTAGGAAAGGCGCAGGGGGGAGGTCAAGCTTTCTTT. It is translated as CASSLGKAQGGGQAFF. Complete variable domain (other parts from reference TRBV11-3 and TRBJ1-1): EAGVVQSPRYKIIEKKQPVAFWCNPISGHNTLYWYLQNLGQGPELLIRYENEEAVDDSQLPKDRFSAERLKGVDSTLKIQPAELGDSAVYLCASSLGKAQGGGQAFFGQGTRLTVV.

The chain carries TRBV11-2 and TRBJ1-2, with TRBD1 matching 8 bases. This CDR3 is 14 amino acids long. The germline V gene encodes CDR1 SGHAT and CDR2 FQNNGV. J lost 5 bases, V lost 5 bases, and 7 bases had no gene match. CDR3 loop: CASSGQGGTYGYTF. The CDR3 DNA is TGTGCCAGCAGCGGACAGGGAGGAACGTATGGCTACACCTTC.

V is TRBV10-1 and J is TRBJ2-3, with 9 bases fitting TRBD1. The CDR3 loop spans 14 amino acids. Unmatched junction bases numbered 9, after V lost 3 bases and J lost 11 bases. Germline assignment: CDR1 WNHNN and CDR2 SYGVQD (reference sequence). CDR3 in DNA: TGCGCCAGCAGTGAAAACGCTAGACAGGGGGTGCAGTATTTT. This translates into CASSENARQGVQYF.

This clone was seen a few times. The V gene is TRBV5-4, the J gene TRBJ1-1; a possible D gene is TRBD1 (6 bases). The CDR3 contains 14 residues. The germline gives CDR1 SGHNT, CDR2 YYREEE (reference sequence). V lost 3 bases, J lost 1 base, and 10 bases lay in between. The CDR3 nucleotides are TGTGCCAGCAGCTCTCAGGGGCAGAACACTGAAGCTTTCTTT. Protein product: CASSSQGQNTEAFF.

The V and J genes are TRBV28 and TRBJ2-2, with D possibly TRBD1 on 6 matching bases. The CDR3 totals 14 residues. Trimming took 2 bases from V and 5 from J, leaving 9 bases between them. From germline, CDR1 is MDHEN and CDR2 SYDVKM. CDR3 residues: CASSLGQSTGELFF. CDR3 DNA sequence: TGTGCCAGCAGTTTAGGACAGTCGACCGGGGAGCTGTTTTTT.

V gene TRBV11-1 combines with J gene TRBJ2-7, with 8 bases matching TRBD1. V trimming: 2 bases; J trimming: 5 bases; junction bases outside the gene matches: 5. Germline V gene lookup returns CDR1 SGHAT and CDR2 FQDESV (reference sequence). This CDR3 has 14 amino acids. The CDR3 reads CASSLPPTGDEQYF. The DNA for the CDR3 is TGTGCCAGCAGCTTACCACCGACAGGGGACGAGCAGTACTTC.

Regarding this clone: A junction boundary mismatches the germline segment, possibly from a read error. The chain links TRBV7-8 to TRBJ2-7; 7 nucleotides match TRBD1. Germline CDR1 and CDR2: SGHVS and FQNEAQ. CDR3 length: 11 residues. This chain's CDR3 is CASSLGAGTDF. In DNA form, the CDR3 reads TGTGCCAGCAGCTTAGGGGCAGGGACAGACTTC.

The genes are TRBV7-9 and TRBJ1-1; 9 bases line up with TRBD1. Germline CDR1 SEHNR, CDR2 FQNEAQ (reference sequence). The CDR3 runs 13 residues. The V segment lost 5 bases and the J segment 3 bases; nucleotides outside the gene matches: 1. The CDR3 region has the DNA TGTGCCAGCAGCCGACAGGGGGACACTGAAGCTTTCTTT. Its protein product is CASSRQGDTEAFF.

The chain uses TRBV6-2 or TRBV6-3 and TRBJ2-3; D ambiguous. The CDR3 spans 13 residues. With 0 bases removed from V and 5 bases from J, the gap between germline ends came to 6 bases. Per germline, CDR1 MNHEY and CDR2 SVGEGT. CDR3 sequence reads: CASSYSLGDTQYF. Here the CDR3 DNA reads TGTGCCAGCAGTTACTCGCTAGGAGATACGCAGTATTTT.

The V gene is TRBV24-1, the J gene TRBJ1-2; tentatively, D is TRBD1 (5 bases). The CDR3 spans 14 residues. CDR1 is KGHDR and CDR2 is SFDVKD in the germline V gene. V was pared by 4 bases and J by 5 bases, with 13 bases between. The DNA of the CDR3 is TGTGCCACCAGTGACCTAACAGGATCATATGGCTACACCTTC. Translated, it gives CATSDLTGSYGYTF.

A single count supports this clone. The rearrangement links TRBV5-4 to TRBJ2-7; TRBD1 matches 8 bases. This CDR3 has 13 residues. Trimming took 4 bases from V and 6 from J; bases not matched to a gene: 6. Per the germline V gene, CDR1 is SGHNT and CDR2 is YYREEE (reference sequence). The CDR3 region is CASSKLTGGEQYF. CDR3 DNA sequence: TGTGCCAGCAGCAAACTCACAGGGGGCGAGCAGTACTTC.

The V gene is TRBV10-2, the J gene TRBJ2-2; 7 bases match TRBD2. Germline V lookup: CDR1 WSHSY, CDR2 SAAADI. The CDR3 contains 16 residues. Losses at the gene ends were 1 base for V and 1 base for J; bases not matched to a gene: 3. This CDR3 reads CASSEFLAENTGELFF. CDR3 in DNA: TGCGCCAGCAGTGAGTTTCTAGCGGAGAACACCGGGGAGCTGTTTTTT.

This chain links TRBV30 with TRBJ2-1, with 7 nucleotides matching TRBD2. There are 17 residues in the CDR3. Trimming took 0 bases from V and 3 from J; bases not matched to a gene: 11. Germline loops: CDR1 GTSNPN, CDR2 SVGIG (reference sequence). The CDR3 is CAWSVGWAGDFYNEQFF. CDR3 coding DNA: TGTGCCTGGAGTGTCGGGTGGGCGGGAGATTTCTACAATGAGCAGTTCTTC. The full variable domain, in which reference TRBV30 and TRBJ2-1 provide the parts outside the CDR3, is SQTIHQWPATLVQPVGSPLSLECTVEGTSNPNLYWYRQAAGRGLQLLFYSVGIGQISSEVPQNLSASRPQDRQFILSSKKLLLSDSGFYLCAWSVGWAGDFYNEQFFGPGTRLTVL.

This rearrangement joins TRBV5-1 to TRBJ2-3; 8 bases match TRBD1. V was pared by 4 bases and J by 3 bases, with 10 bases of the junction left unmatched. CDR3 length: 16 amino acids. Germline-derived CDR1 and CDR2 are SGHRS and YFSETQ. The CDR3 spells CASSQFRTGKTDTQYF. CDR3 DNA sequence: TGCGCCAGCAGCCAATTTAGGACAGGGAAGACAGATACGCAGTATTTT.

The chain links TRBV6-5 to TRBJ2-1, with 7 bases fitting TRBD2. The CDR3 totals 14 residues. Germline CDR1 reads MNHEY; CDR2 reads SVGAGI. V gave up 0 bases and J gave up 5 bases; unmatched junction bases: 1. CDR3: CASSYSGTNNEQFF. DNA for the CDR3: TGTGCCAGCAGTTACTCGGGGACTAACAATGAGCAGTTCTTC.

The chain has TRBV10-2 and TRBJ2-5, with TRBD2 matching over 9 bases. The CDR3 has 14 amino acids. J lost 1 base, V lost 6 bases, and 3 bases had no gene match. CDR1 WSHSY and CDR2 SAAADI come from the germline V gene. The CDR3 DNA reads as TGCGCCAGCAGGGCGGGAGGGGCCCAAGAGACCCAGTACTTC. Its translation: CASRAGGAQETQYF.

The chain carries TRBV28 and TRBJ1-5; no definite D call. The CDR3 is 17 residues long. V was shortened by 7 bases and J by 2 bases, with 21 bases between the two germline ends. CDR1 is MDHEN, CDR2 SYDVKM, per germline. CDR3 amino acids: CASTLRPLGLGNQPQHF. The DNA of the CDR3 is TGTGCCAGCACCCTGAGGCCTTTGGGTCTGGGCAATCAGCCCCAGCATTTT.

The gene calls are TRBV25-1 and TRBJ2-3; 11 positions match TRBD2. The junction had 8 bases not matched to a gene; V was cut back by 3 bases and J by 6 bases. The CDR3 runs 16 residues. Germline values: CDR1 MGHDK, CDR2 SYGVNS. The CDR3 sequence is CASSDSRLAGTDTQYF. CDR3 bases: TGTGCCAGCAGTGATTCACGACTAGCGGGAACGGATACGCAGTATTTT.

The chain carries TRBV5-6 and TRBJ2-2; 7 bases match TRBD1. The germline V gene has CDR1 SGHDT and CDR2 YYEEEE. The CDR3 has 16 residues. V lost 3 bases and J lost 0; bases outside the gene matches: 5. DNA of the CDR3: TGTGCCAGCAGCTCGATAGGGACAGCGAACACCGGGGAGCTGTTTTTT. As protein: CASSSIGTANTGELFF.

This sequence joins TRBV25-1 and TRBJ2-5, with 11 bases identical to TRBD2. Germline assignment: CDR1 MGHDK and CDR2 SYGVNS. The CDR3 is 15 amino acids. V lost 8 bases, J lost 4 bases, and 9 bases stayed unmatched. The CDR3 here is CASGIAGGPGETQYF. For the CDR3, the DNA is TGTGCCAGCGGCATAGCGGGAGGGCCTGGAGAGACCCAGTACTTC.

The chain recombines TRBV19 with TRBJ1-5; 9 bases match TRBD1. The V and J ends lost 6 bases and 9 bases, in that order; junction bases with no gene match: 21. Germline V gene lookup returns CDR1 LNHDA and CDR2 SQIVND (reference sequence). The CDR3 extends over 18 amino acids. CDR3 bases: TGTGCCAGTAGACCCACAGGGGGCGCAGGTTTGAGGATGAGGCCCCAGCATTTT. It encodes CASRPTGGAGLRMRPQHF.

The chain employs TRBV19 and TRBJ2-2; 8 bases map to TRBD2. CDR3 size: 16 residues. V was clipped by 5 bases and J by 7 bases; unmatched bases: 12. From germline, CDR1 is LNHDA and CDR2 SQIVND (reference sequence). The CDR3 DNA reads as TGTGCCAGTAGTCCCCAAAGCGGGAGTTGGGGCGGGGAGCTGTTTTTT. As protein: CASSPQSGSWGGELFF.

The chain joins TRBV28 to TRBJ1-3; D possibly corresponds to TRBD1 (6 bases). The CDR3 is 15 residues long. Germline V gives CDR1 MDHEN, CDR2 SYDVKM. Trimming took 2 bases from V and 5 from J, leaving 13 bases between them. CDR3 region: CASSLRQGQRNTIYF. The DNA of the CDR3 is TGTGCCAGCAGTTTACGGCAGGGGCAAAGAAACACCATATATTTT.

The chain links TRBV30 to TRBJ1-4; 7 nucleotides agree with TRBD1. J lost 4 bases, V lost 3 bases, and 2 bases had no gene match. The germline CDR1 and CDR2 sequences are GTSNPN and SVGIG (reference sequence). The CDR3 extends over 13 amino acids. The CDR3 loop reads CAWRGQINEKLFF. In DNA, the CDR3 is TGTGCCTGGAGGGGACAGATTAATGAAAAACTGTTTTTT.

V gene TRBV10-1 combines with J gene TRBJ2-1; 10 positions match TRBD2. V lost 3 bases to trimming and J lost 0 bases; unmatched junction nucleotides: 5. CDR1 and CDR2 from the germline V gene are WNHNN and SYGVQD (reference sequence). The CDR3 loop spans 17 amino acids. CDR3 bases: TGCGCCAGCAGTGAAGCGGGAGGGATGAGCTCCTACAATGAGCAGTTCTTC. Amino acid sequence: CASSEAGGMSSYNEQFF.

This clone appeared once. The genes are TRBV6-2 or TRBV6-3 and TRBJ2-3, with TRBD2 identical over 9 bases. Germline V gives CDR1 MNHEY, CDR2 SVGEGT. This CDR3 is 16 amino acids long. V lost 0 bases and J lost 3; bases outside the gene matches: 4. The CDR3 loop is CASSYSVTSGTDTQYF. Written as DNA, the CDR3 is TGTGCCAGCAGTTACTCGGTAACTAGCGGGACAGATACGCAGTATTTT.

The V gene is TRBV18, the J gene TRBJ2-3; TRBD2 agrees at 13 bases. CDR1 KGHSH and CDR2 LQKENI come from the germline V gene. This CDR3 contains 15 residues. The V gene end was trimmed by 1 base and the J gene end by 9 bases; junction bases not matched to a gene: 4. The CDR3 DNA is TGTGCCAGCTCACCACGGACTAGCGGGAGCCACACGCAGTATTTT. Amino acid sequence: CASSPRTSGSHTQYF.

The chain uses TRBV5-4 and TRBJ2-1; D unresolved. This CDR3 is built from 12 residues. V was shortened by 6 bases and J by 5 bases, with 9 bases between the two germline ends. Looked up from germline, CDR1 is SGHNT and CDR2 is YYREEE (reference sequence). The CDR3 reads CASNQNHNEQFF. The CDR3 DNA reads TGTGCCAGCAACCAGAACCACAATGAGCAGTTCTTC.

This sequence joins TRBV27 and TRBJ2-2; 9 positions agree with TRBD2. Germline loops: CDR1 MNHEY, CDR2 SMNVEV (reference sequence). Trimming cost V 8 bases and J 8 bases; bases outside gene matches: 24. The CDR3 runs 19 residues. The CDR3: CASGNQRTSATLEGGELFF. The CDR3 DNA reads TGTGCCAGCGGAAACCAAAGGACTAGCGCAACCCTGGAGGGGGGGGAGCTGTTTTTT.

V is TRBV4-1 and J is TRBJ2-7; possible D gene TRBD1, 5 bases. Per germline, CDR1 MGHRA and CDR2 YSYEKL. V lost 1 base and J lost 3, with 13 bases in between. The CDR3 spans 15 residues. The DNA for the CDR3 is TGCGCCAGCAGCCAAGTAACAGGATTGATCTACGAGCAGTACTTC. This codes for CASSQVTGLIYEQYF.